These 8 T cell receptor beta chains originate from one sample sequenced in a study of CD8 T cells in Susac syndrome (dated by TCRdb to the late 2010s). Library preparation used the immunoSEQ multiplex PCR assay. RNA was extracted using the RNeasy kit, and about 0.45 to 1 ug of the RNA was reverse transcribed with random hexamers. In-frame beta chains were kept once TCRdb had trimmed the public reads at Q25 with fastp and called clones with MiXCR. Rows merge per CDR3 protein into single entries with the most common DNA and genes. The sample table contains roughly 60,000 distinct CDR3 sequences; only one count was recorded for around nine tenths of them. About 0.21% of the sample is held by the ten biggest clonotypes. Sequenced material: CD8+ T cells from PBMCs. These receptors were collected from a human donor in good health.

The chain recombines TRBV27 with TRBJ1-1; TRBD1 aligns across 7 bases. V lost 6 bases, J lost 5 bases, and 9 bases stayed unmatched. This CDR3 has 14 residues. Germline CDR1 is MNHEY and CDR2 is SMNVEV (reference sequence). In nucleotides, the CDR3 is TGTGCCAGCAGCCAAGAGGGGGCTGCGACTGAAGCTTTCTTT. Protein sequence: CASSQEGAATEAFF.

CDR3 DNA sequence: TGCGCCAGCAGCCAAGTGTCGGGTGAAAAACTGTTTTTT. Residues: CASSQVSGEKLFF. The J gene is TRBJ1-4, the V gene TRBV4-1; no firm D call. Trimming pared 1 base from V and 7 bases from J, leaving 7 bases between. The germline V gene encodes CDR1 MGHRA and CDR2 YSYEKL. The CDR3 spans 13 residues.

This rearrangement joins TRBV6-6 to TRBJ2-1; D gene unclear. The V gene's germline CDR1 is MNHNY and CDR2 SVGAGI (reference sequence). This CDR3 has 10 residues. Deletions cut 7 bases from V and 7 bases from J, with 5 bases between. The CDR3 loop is CASMGNEQFF. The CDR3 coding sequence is TGTGCCAGCATGGGGAATGAGCAGTTCTTC.

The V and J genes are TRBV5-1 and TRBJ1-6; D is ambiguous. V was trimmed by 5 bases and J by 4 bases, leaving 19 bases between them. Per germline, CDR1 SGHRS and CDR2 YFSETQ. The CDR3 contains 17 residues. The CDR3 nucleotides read TGCGCCAGCAGAATTGACGTCCGGGTACGATATAATTCACCCCTCCACTTT. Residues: CASRIDVRVRYNSPLHF.

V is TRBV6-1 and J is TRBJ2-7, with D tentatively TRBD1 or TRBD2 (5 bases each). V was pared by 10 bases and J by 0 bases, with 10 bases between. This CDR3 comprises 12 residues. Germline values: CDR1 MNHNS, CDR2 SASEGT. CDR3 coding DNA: TGTGCCACGGGGCAGGGCTCCTACGAGCAGTACTTC. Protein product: CATGQGSYEQYF.

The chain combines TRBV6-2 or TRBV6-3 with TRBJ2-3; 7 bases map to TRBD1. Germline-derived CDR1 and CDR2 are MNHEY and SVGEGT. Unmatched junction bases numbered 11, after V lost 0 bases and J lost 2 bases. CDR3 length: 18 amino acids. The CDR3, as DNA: TGTGCCAGCAGTTACTCGATCTGGGAAGAGGGGGCCACAGATACGCAGTATTTT. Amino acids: CASSYSIWEEGATDTQYF.

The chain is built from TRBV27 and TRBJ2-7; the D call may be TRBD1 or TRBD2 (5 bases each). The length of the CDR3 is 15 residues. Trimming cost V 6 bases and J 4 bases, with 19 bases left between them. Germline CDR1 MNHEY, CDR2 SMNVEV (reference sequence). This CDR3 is CASSLRRDVGYEQYF. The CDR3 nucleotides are TGTGCCAGCAGCCTCCGCAGGGACGTGGGATACGAGCAGTACTTC.

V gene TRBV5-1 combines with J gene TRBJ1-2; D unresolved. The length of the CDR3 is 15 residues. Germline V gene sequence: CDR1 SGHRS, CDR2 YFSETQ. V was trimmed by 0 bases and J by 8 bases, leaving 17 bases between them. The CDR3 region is CASSLDSEIPRGYTF. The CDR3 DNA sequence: TGCGCCAGCAGCTTGGACAGCGAAATCCCTCGGGGCTACACCTTC.